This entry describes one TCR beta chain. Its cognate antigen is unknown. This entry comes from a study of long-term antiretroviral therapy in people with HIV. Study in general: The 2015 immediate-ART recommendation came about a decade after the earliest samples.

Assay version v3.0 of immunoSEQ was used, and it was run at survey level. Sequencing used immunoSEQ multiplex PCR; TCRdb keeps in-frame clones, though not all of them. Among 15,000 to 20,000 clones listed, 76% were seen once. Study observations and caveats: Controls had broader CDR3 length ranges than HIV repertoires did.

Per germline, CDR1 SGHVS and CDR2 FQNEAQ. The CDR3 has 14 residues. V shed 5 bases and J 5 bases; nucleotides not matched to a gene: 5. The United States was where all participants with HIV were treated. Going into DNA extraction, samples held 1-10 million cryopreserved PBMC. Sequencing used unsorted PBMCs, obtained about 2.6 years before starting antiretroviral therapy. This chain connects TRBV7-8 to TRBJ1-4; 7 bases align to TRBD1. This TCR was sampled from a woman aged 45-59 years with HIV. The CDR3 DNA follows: TGTGCCAGCAGCCCAGGGGGAGGGAATGAAAAACTGTTTTTT. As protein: CASSPGGGNEKLFF. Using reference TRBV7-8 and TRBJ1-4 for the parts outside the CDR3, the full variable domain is GAGVSQSPRYKVAKRGQDVALRCDPISGHVSLFWYQQALGQGPEFLTYFQNEAQLDKSGLPSDRFFAERPEGSVSTLKIQRTQQEDSAVYLCASSPGGGNEKLFFGSGTQLSVL.